These T cell receptor beta chains were read from a single sample in a study of T cell changes during pregnancy in multiple sclerosis. This table comes from immunoSEQ multiplex PCR, and its TCRdb copy is limited to in-frame clones, with some not included. The sample has 45,000 to 55,000 clones, approximately 85% seen once; the top ten hold 1% to 1.5%. Material: CD4+ T cells from peripheral blood mononuclear cells, obtained in the second trimester of pregnancy. These receptors all come from a female donor with multiple sclerosis, enrolled in a pregnancy study. The CDR3 runs from the conserved cysteine through the conserved F or W.

v_call	j_call	cdr3_aa
TRBV7-2	TRBJ2-1	CASSVRLLYNEQFF
TRBV4-1	TRBJ2-1	CASSQDWGTDYNEQFF
TRBV7-2	TRBJ2-7	CASSRQGGSSYEQYF
TRBV6-1	TRBJ1-5	CASSEPRQGNQPQHF
TRBV5-1	TRBJ2-1	CASSLGLNNEQFF
TRBV27	TRBJ2-1	CASSSPPGTGSYNEQFF
TRBV5-1	TRBJ2-7	CASSGGQGYEQYF
TRBV7-2	TRBJ2-1	CASSLAGTRNYNEQFF
TRBV19	TRBJ1-1	CASSRRARTEAFF
TRBV7-9	TRBJ2-1	CASSLRPGGPNNEQFF
TRBV30	TRBJ1-5	CAWSREEGLYSNQPQHF
TRBV27	TRBJ2-7	CASSLGGRGLISTKYEQYF
TRBV23-1	TRBJ2-7	CASSQLAGGAGEQYF
TRBV6-5	TRBJ1-1	CASRSGQGDTEAFF
TRBV11-2	TRBJ1-1	CASSLAQENTEAFF
TRBV7-9	TRBJ2-1	CASSLLEVSYNEQFF
TRBV29-1	TRBJ1-2	CSVAGRGYQTPYGYTF
TRBV7-8	TRBJ2-7	CASSLGGTYEQYF
TRBV5-4	TRBJ2-3	CASSLFSGTGTQYF
TRBV19	TRBJ2-6	CASSIRTASGANVLTF
TRBV28	TRBJ2-5	CASSLSGMGQGLGTQYF
TRBV7-9	TRBJ2-7	CASSLTSGSYEQYF
TRBV4-2	TRBJ2-2	CASSPPSGRISGELFF
TRBV6-1	TRBJ1-5	CASSEQGAPSNQPQHF
TRBV2	TRBJ2-3	CASSGLADTQYF
TRBV12-5	TRBJ2-1	CASGLGQRVGEQFF
TRBV2	TRBJ1-5	CASRIRDNQDQPQHF
TRBV27	TRBJ1-2	CASSFSDRRGYTF
TRBV4-2	TRBJ1-5	CASSQASGDGNQPQHF
TRBV2	TRBJ2-3	CASSETLLEADTQYF
TRBV19	TRBJ2-1	CASSIDLAGGPRDEQFF
TRBV19	TRBJ2-7	CASTPGDRDGYEQYF
TRBV7-2	TRBJ1-5	CASSLGGWQPQHF
TRBV30	TRBJ1-2	CAWSPTGEIGYTF
TRBV15	TRBJ1-4	CATSRDPSGIREKLFF
TRBV5-4	TRBJ1-3	CASSLDRGSGNTIYF
TRBV6-8	TRBJ2-3	CASSYSMNGRPTHTQYF
TRBV4-1	TRBJ2-7	CASSQAATSEYEQYF
TRBV5-1	TRBJ1-3	CASSSSTGYEGNTIYF
TRBV2	TRBJ1-3	CASRLLQGNTIYF
TRBV4-1	TRBJ1-4	CASSQEDRVNEKLFF
TRBV2	TRBJ1-4	CASSGTGLTNEKLFF